This T cell receptor beta chain was identified during a study of CD8 T cells in Susac syndrome. Sequencing of TCR beta was performed on blood CD8+ and CD4+ T cells. The TEMRA cells underwent FACS enrichment, while the CD8+ and CD4+ T cells underwent negative isolation. Between the trimmed V and J ends, which lost 2 bases and 0 bases, there was a span of 16 bases. Germline CDR1 reads GTSNPN; CDR2 reads SVGIG (reference sequence). The length of the CDR3 is 16 residues. This clonotype was seen a single time. cDNA came from about 0.46 to 1 ug RNA primed by random hexamers. Multiplex PCR with immunoSEQ amplified the TCR beta CDR3 across 54 Vbeta and 13 Jbeta. TCRdb recomputed calls from the immunoSEQ multiplex PCR reads with MiXCR, one row per CDR3 protein. This table holds some 90,000 distinct CDR3 sequences, 85% to 95% found once.

Sequencing was done on a sample of CD8+ T cells from PBMCs. The rearrangement joins TRBV30 to TRBJ1-1; D may be TRBD1 (6 bases). The sequence came from a human donor in good health. This CDR3 reads CAWSKVDSRLNTEAFF. The CDR3 nucleotides are TGTGCCTGGAGTAAAGTGGACAGTAGGTTGAACACTGAAGCTTTCTTT.